This T cell receptor (beta chain) was obtained from a study of beta chain features in type 1 diabetes. Of note for this clone: Its antigen is not identified.

Study results and caveats: There was a moderate but significant shortening of TCRB CDR3s in all four CD4+ subsets of Type 1 diabetes patients.

Investigators reverse transcribed all isolated RNA, so they sequenced expressed TCRB transcripts. Some clones are missing from TCRdb's copy, which holds only in-frame ones; the method was immunoSEQ multiplex PCR. Of some 640,000 clones listed, more than 12% are singletons. Trimming took 5 bases from V and 4 from J, leaving 20 bases between them. The CDR3 covers 15 residues. Germline V CDR1 and CDR2: SQVTM, ANQGSEA. This chain joins TRBV29-1 and TRBJ1-1; possible D gene TRBD1, 5 bases. Source material: naive CD4+ T cells from blood. The receptor comes from a young man with type 1 diabetes. CDR3 amino acids: CSVIRFRVSSTEAFF. Here the CDR3 DNA reads TGCAGCGTTATACGATTCAGGGTGTCGAGCACTGAAGCTTTCTTT.